The rows below give T cell receptor beta chains drawn from one sample of a study of molecular identifiers for immune sequencing clone quantification. TCRdb analysed the PCR reads with MiXCR anew, one entry per CDR3 protein. The sample lists under 650,000 distinct CDR3 sequences, 15% to 20% occurring once. Sequenced sample: naive CD8+ T cells from blood, with Jurkat cell RNA spiked in. Receptor source: a human donor in good health. Some libraries in this study had Jurkat cell RNA spiked in. Both conserved end residues are part of each CDR3. The order of the fields is D gene, clone size, V gene, J gene, CDR3 protein, CDR3 DNA. A D gene is named only where the DNA matches it firmly. Size is stated for part of the rows, as once, few or many counts, or as a class when the clone is expanded.

D gene: NA; clone size: many; V gene: TRBV6-2/TRBV6-3; J gene: TRBJ1-5; CDR3 protein: CASRPTGPGGQPQHF; CDR3 DNA: TGTGCCAGCAGACCTACAGGGCCCGGGGGGCAGCCCCAGCATTTT
D gene: TRBD1; clone size: many; V gene: TRBV7-9; J gene: TRBJ1-1; CDR3 protein: CASSPDRGLGEAFF; CDR3 DNA: TGTGCCAGCAGCCCAGACAGGGGGCTGGGTGAAGCTTTCTTT
D gene: NA; clone size: NA; V gene: TRBV6-5; J gene: TRBJ2-2; CDR3 protein: CASSTLPSRANTGELFF; CDR3 DNA: TGTGCCAGCAGCACACTACCGAGTCGAGCCAACACCGGGGAGCTGTTTTTT
D gene: NA; clone size: NA; V gene: TRBV20-1; J gene: TRBJ2-3; CDR3 protein: CRAQGGGGGAIRADTQYF; CDR3 DNA: TGCAGGGCTCAAGGGGGGGGTGGGGGGGCGATTAGGGCAGATACGCAGTATTTT
D gene: NA; clone size: many; V gene: TRBV12-3/TRBV12-4; J gene: TRBJ1-1; CDR3 protein: CASSFAFAEAFF; CDR3 DNA: TGTGCCAGCAGTTTCGCTTTTGCTGAAGCTTTCTTT
D gene: TRBD2; clone size: NA; V gene: TRBV6-5; J gene: TRBJ2-7; CDR3 protein: CASSIDRSGTSGNIYEQYF; CDR3 DNA: TGTGCCAGCAGTATAGACAGATCCGGGACTAGCGGGAATATCTACGAGCAGTACTTC
D gene: TRBD1; clone size: NA; V gene: TRBV5-6; J gene: TRBJ2-7; CDR3 protein: CASSLAGGLTYEQYF; CDR3 DNA: TGTGCCAGCAGCTTGGCAGGGGGTCTGACCTACGAGCAGTACTTC
D gene: TRBD1; clone size: many; V gene: TRBV29-1; J gene: TRBJ2-7; CDR3 protein: CSVEGGQGSYEQYF; CDR3 DNA: TGCAGCGTTGAAGGGGGACAGGGGTCCTACGAGCAGTACTTC
D gene: TRBD1; clone size: many; V gene: TRBV6-1; J gene: TRBJ1-5; CDR3 protein: CASSALGTGVQPQHF; CDR3 DNA: TGTGCCAGCAGTGCCCTGGGGACAGGGGTTCAGCCCCAGCATTTT
D gene: TRBD1; clone size: many; V gene: TRBV19; J gene: TRBJ1-1; CDR3 protein: CASSFATGANTEAFF; CDR3 DNA: TGTGCCAGTAGTTTTGCGACAGGGGCGAACACTGAAGCTTTCTTT
D gene: TRBD2; clone size: few; V gene: TRBV5-8; J gene: TRBJ2-1; CDR3 protein: CASSFNPHSGNTHNEQFF; CDR3 DNA: TGTGCCAGCAGCTTCAACCCCCATAGCGGGAATACGCACAATGAGCAGTTCTTC
D gene: TRBD1; clone size: many; V gene: TRBV7-6; J gene: TRBJ1-1; CDR3 protein: CASSLVAETGVRTEAFF; CDR3 DNA: TGTGCCAGCAGCTTAGTTGCCGAGACAGGGGTCAGGACTGAAGCTTTCTTT
D gene: TRBD1; clone size: NA; V gene: TRBV28; J gene: TRBJ1-6; CDR3 protein: CASDDRDRSPLHF; CDR3 DNA: TGTGCCAGCGACGACAGGGACCGTTCACCCCTCCACTTT
D gene: NA; clone size: many; V gene: TRBV7-6; J gene: TRBJ2-1; CDR3 protein: CASSPSQYNEQFF; CDR3 DNA: TGTGCCAGCAGCCCGAGCCAGTACAATGAGCAGTTCTTC
D gene: NA; clone size: few; V gene: TRBV20-1; J gene: TRBJ1-1; CDR3 protein: CSARVGLEAFF; CDR3 DNA: TGCAGTGCTAGAGTTGGCCTTGAAGCTTTCTTT
D gene: TRBD2; clone size: NA; V gene: TRBV19; J gene: TRBJ2-7; CDR3 protein: CASSNPGLAGPYEQYF; CDR3 DNA: TGTGCCAGTAGTAATCCCGGACTAGCGGGCCCCTACGAGCAGTACTTC
D gene: TRBD2; clone size: many; V gene: TRBV20-1; J gene: TRBJ2-7; CDR3 protein: CSANWVAGGGEQYF; CDR3 DNA: TGCAGTGCTAATTGGGTAGCGGGAGGCGGCGAGCAGTACTTC
D gene: NA; clone size: many; V gene: TRBV10-1; J gene: TRBJ2-7; CDR3 protein: CASSGAHNEQYF; CDR3 DNA: TGCGCCAGCTCCGGGGCACACAACGAGCAGTACTTC
D gene: NA; clone size: many; V gene: TRBV7-8; J gene: TRBJ2-7; CDR3 protein: CASSLASPGSSYEQYF; CDR3 DNA: TGTGCCAGCAGCTTAGCTTCCCCAGGGTCATCCTACGAGCAGTACTTC
D gene: NA; clone size: few; V gene: TRBV9; J gene: TRBJ1-1; CDR3 protein: CASSAPEDLLWNTEAFF; CDR3 DNA: TGTGCCAGCAGCGCCCCGGAAGACCTCCTTTGGAACACTGAAGCTTTCTTT
D gene: TRBD2; clone size: NA; V gene: TRBV29-1; J gene: TRBJ2-5; CDR3 protein: CSGPSHRGGGETQYF; CDR3 DNA: TGCAGCGGCCCCTCACACCGGGGGGGCGGGGAGACCCAGTACTTC
D gene: NA; clone size: many; V gene: TRBV12-3/TRBV12-4; J gene: TRBJ1-1; CDR3 protein: CASSPGPIETAYTEAFF; CDR3 DNA: TGTGCCAGCAGCCCGGGGCCAATTGAGACAGCATACACTGAAGCTTTCTTT
D gene: TRBD2; clone size: NA; V gene: TRBV19; J gene: TRBJ2-3; CDR3 protein: CASSIIGGGLAGTDTQYF; CDR3 DNA: TGTGCCAGTAGTATCATAGGCGGGGGACTAGCGGGCACAGATACGCAGTATTTT
D gene: TRBD2; clone size: NA; V gene: TRBV20-1; J gene: TRBJ2-1; CDR3 protein: CSASDFKTSGSWSEQFF; CDR3 DNA: TGCAGTGCTAGTGACTTCAAAACTAGCGGGTCTTGGAGTGAGCAGTTCTTC
D gene: NA; clone size: many; V gene: TRBV6-2/TRBV6-3; J gene: TRBJ2-4; CDR3 protein: CASSPAGTAAKNIQYF; CDR3 DNA: TGTGCCAGCAGCCCTGCCGGGACGGCAGCCAAAAACATTCAGTACTTC
D gene: NA; clone size: few; V gene: TRBV19; J gene: TRBJ1-6; CDR3 protein: CASTEGLTPLHF; CDR3 DNA: TGTGCCAGTACGGAGGGTTTGACACCCCTCCACTTT
D gene: TRBD2; clone size: many; V gene: TRBV20-1; J gene: TRBJ2-7; CDR3 protein: CSARGDYSSYEQYF; CDR3 DNA: TGCAGTGCTAGGGGGGACTACTCCTCCTACGAGCAGTACTTC
D gene: NA; clone size: many; V gene: TRBV23-1; J gene: TRBJ2-2; CDR3 protein: CASSQWFEVAGELFF; CDR3 DNA: TGCGCCAGCAGTCAGTGGTTCGAGGTAGCCGGGGAGCTGTTTTTT
D gene: NA; clone size: NA; V gene: TRBV7-9; J gene: TRBJ2-7; CDR3 protein: CAGSVGHLYEQYF; CDR3 DNA: TGTGCCGGCTCCGTGGGGCACCTCTACGAGCAGTACTTC
D gene: NA; clone size: many; V gene: TRBV20-1; J gene: TRBJ2-5; CDR3 protein: CSARGFFKETQYF; CDR3 DNA: TGCAGTGCTAGAGGGTTTTTCAAAGAGACCCAGTACTTC
D gene: TRBD1; clone size: many; V gene: TRBV28; J gene: TRBJ1-1; CDR3 protein: CASSILTGGKDTEAFF; CDR3 DNA: TGTGCCAGCAGTATCCTAACAGGGGGGAAGGACACTGAAGCTTTCTTT
D gene: NA; clone size: few; V gene: TRBV4-3; J gene: TRBJ2-1; CDR3 protein: CASSQAGWYEQFF; CDR3 DNA: TGCGCCAGCAGCCAGGCCGGGTGGTATGAGCAGTTCTTC
D gene: NA; clone size: many; V gene: TRBV4-1; J gene: TRBJ2-7; CDR3 protein: CASSQDRGEAYEQYF; CDR3 DNA: TGCGCCAGCAGCCAAGATCGGGGTGAGGCCTACGAGCAGTACTTC
D gene: NA; clone size: many; V gene: TRBV29-1; J gene: TRBJ2-7; CDR3 protein: CSVENPGTENYEQYF; CDR3 DNA: TGCAGCGTTGAGAATCCCGGGACGGAGAACTACGAGCAGTACTTC
D gene: NA; clone size: NA; V gene: TRBV19; J gene: TRBJ1-4; CDR3 protein: CATGEWEKLFF; CDR3 DNA: TGTGCCACCGGAGAGTGGGAAAAACTGTTTTTT
D gene: TRBD1; clone size: many; V gene: TRBV14; J gene: TRBJ2-6; CDR3 protein: CASSQEGRQGMISGANVLTF; CDR3 DNA: TGTGCCAGCAGCCAAGAAGGGAGACAGGGAATGATCTCTGGGGCCAACGTCCTGACTTTC
D gene: NA; clone size: many; V gene: TRBV29-1; J gene: TRBJ1-1; CDR3 protein: CSGVWGAGEAFF; CDR3 DNA: TGCAGCGGGGTCTGGGGGGCGGGTGAAGCTTTCTTT
D gene: NA; clone size: many; V gene: TRBV10-2; J gene: TRBJ1-5; CDR3 protein: CASSEGIRYDSNQPQHF; CDR3 DNA: TGCGCCAGCAGTGAGGGCATCCGATACGATAGCAATCAGCCCCAGCATTTT
D gene: TRBD2; clone size: NA; V gene: TRBV19; J gene: TRBJ2-1; CDR3 protein: CASSTLAGGPNEQFF; CDR3 DNA: TGTGCCAGTAGTACTCTAGCGGGGGGGCCCAATGAGCAGTTCTTC
D gene: NA; clone size: NA; V gene: TRBV4-3; J gene: TRBJ2-7; CDR3 protein: CASSQGFQGSYEQYF; CDR3 DNA: TGCGCCAGCAGCCAAGGTTTTCAGGGTTCCTACGAGCAGTACTTC